These 21 T cell receptor beta chains were sequenced from one sample in a study of CD8 T cells in Susac syndrome. Reverse transcription used about 0.45 to 1 ug RNA and random hexamers. Using its own MiXCR run on the immunoSEQ multiplex PCR reads, TCRdb lists one record per CDR3 protein. The sample records some 190,000 distinct CDR3 sequences, about 94% being singletons. The sequencing input was CD4+ T cells from PBMCs. The receptor source for this set is a human donor in good health.

This chain links TRBV7-9 with TRBJ2-3; 9 bases are shared with TRBD1. V shed 6 bases, J shed 5 bases, and the junction held 6 bases outside the gene matches. The CDR3 totals 14 residues. The germline V gene encodes CDR1 SEHNR and CDR2 FQNEAQ (reference sequence). The CDR3 DNA sequence: TGTGCCAGCAGTCGGACAGGGGCTGGAGATACGCAGTATTTT. Translating it yields CASSRTGAGDTQYF.

The gene calls are TRBV19 and TRBJ2-2; 7 bases match TRBD1. J gave up 9 bases and V 4 bases, and 8 bases lay outside the gene matches. Germline lookup yields CDR1 LNHDA and CDR2 SQIVND (reference sequence). This CDR3 has 14 amino acids. CDR3 in amino acids: CASSRQGTPRELFF. The CDR3 bases are TGTGCCAGTAGTAGACAGGGCACCCCTCGGGAGCTGTTTTTT.

The chain has TRBV29-1 and TRBJ1-2, with TRBD1 identical over 8 bases. In germline, CDR1 is SQVTM, CDR2 ANQGSEA. Trimming cost V 7 bases and J 6 bases; bases outside gene matches: 16. CDR3 length: 15 amino acids. CDR3 protein: CSAGEIMTGVNGYTF. Here the CDR3 DNA reads TGCAGCGCAGGGGAAATCATGACAGGGGTGAATGGCTACACCTTC.

The chain carries TRBV19 and TRBJ2-6; D is tentatively TRBD1 or TRBD2 (6 bases each). From germline, CDR1 is LNHDA and CDR2 SQIVND (reference sequence). The V and J ends lost 6 bases and 1 base respectively, with 22 bases between them. The CDR3 loop spans 19 amino acids. The CDR3 DNA sequence: TGTGCCAGTAGCACCCGCGCAGGAGGGGGTCGATCTGGGGCCAACGTCCTGACTTTC. Translating it yields CASSTRAGGGRSGANVLTF.

The chain is built from TRBV6-1 and TRBJ2-3, with D possibly matching TRBD2 (6 bases). The V and J ends lost 5 bases and 2 bases respectively, with 11 bases between them. The CDR3 consists of 14 residues. Germline V gene data show CDR1 as MNHNS and CDR2 as SASEGT. The CDR3 region has the DNA TGTGCCAGCAGTTCCGGGAGAGACACAGATACGCAGTATTTT. Its protein is CASSSGRDTDTQYF.

V and J are TRBV12-3 or TRBV12-4 and TRBJ2-5; 9 bases line up with TRBD2. This CDR3 has 15 residues. V lost 5 bases to trimming and J lost 4 bases; unmatched junction nucleotides: 8. CDR3 in amino acids: CASSRPAGGGETQYF. CDR3 DNA sequence: TGTGCCAGCAGTCGACCAGCGGGGGGTGGAGAGACCCAGTACTTC.

This chain joins TRBV19 and TRBJ2-6, with D unresolved. Germline CDR1 reads LNHDA; CDR2 reads SQIVND (reference sequence). V lost 9 bases, J lost 0 bases, and 9 bases lay in between. CDR3 length: 14 residues. The chain's CDR3 is CASASSSGANVLTF. CDR3 nucleotide sequence: TGTGCCAGCGCCTCAAGCTCTGGGGCCAACGTCCTGACTTTC. The variable domain in full, completed from reference TRBV19 and TRBJ2-6, reads DGGITQSPKYLFRKEGQNVTLSCEQNLNHDAMYWYRQDPGQGLRLIYYSQIVNDFQKGDIAEGYSVSREKKESFPLTVTSAQKNPTAFYLCASASSSGANVLTFGAGSRLTVL.

V and J are TRBV7-3 and TRBJ2-1, with 9 bases matching TRBD2. The J segment lost 4 bases and the V segment lost 3 bases, leaving 10 bases of the junction unmatched. The germline CDR1 and CDR2 sequences are SGHTA and FQGTGA. The CDR3 is 17 residues long. CDR3 sequence: CASSLRGGDYLYNEQFF. CDR3 nucleotides: TGTGCCAGCAGCTTGCGGGGGGGGGACTACCTTTACAATGAGCAGTTCTTC.

The CDR3 here is CAAGRLQHF. Written as DNA, the CDR3 is TGTGCCGCGGGGCGGCTCCAGCATTTT. The chain uses TRBV6-1 and TRBJ1-5; perhaps TRBD1 as D (5 bases). Germline V gene data show CDR1 as MNHNS and CDR2 as SASEGT. V was cut by 11 bases and J by 12 bases, with 11 bases left in between. The CDR3 has 9 amino acids.

This clonotype has just one count. J is TRBJ2-7 and V is TRBV21-1; TRBD1 is the table's D call and was not checked against the DNA. TRBV21-1 is marked as a pseudogene. The CDR3 totals 15 residues. The DNA for the CDR3 is TGTGCCAGCAGCAAAGTTTTCGGACAGTTATACGAGCAGTACGTC. This gives the protein CASSKVFGQLYEQYV.

The chain combines TRBV5-1 with TRBJ2-3; TRBD2 is a possible D gene (6 bases). Germline loops: CDR1 SGHRS, CDR2 YFSETQ. The CDR3 contains 15 residues. Trimming took 0 bases from V and 3 from J, leaving 11 bases between them. DNA of the CDR3: TGCGCCAGCAGCTTGGTAGGGAGGAGGACAGATACGCAGTATTTT. It is translated as CASSLVGRRTDTQYF.

This clonotype was picked up a small number of times. The chain recombines TRBV2 with TRBJ2-5; D is unclear. Looked up from germline, CDR1 is SNHLY and CDR2 is FYNNEI. This CDR3 comprises 13 residues. The V end was cut by 7 bases, the J end by 4 bases, with 13 bases between. The DNA for the CDR3 is TGTGCCAGCATCCGCGGAACCTTAGAGACCCAGTACTTC. This sequence encodes CASIRGTLETQYF.

This sequence joins TRBV20-1 and TRBJ1-1; D is uncertain. The CDR3 extends over 15 amino acids. Per the germline V gene, CDR1 is DFQATT and CDR2 is SNEGSKA (reference sequence). V lost 0 bases and J 0 bases, leaving 11 bases between the germline ends. Here the CDR3 DNA reads TGCAGTGCTAGAGACCCCGGGCCAATGAACACTGAAGCTTTCTTT. As protein: CSARDPGPMNTEAFF.

This chain connects TRBV5-1 to TRBJ1-3; 8 bases agree with TRBD1. CDR1 and CDR2 from the germline V gene are SGHRS and YFSETQ. Trimming at V came to 0 bases and at J to 3 bases, leaving 2 bases not matched to a gene. The CDR3 contains 15 residues. The CDR3 spells CASSLAGTGGNTIYF. The CDR3 DNA reads TGCGCCAGCAGCTTGGCCGGGACAGGTGGAAACACCATATATTTT. The entire variable domain, with the rest obtained from reference TRBV5-1 and TRBJ1-3, is as follows: KAGVTQTPRYLIKTRGQQVTLSCSPISGHRSVSWYQQTPGQGLQFLFEYFSETQRNKGNFPGRFSGRQFSNSRSEMNVSTLELGDSALYLCASSLAGTGGNTIYFGEGSWLTVV.

The chain combines TRBV6-6 with TRBJ2-1; 8 nucleotides line up with TRBD2. The CDR3 sequence is 16 residues long. CDR1 MNHNY and CDR2 SVGAGI come from the germline V gene (reference sequence). Unmatched junction bases numbered 16, after V lost 5 bases and J lost 10 bases. The CDR3 bases are TGTGCCAGCAGTACCGGACTAGCACCTTCCCGAGAGGAGCAGTTCTTC. Its translation: CASSTGLAPSREEQFF.

For this clonotype: The conserved phenylalanine or tryptophan is not found at the CDR3 terminus, so this likely reflects a read error. The chain employs TRBV12-3 or TRBV12-4 and TRBJ2-2, with D possibly TRBD1 on 6 matching bases. CDR3 length: 17 amino acids. The germline V and J ends were trimmed by 2 bases and 4 bases, with 17 bases remaining between them. This chain's CDR3 is CASSLQGQILPTGELFL. The CDR3 DNA reads as TGTGCCAGCAGTTTACAGGGACAAATATTGCCCACCGGGGAGCTGTTTCTT.

This rearrangement joins TRBV18 to TRBJ2-1; unclear D gene. Per the germline V gene, CDR1 is KGHSH and CDR2 is LQKENI. Trimming cost V 3 bases and J 7 bases, with 10 bases left between them. CDR3 length: 13 amino acids. DNA for the CDR3: TGTGCCAGCTCACCCCGCACGGAGAATGAGCAGTTCTTC. Translating it yields CASSPRTENEQFF.

This clonotype has just one count. The chain has TRBV5-4 and TRBJ2-6; D unresolved. Germline lookup yields CDR1 SGHNT and CDR2 YYREEE (reference sequence). The CDR3 has 17 amino acids. The V and J ends lost 0 bases and 0 bases respectively, with 10 bases between them. The CDR3 sequence: CASSLGMRSSGANVLTF. CDR3 DNA: TGTGCCAGCAGCTTGGGAATGCGGAGCTCTGGGGCCAACGTCCTGACTTTC.

CDR3 coding DNA: TGCGCCAGCAGCTCCGGGACAGATCATTCACCCCTCCACTTT. Encoded protein: CASSSGTDHSPLHF. This sequence joins TRBV5-1 and TRBJ1-6; 7 bases are shared with TRBD1. The CDR3 has 14 residues. Germline CDR1 SGHRS, CDR2 YFSETQ. J lost 8 bases, V lost 3 bases, and 5 bases had no gene match.

This chain joins TRBV4-1 and TRBJ2-1; 7 bases map to TRBD2. V was pared by 0 bases and J by 1 base, with 3 bases of the junction left unmatched. The CDR3 is made up of 16 amino acids. The germline CDR1 and CDR2 sequences are MGHRA and YSYEKL. In DNA, the CDR3 is TGCGCCAGCAGCCAAGAAAGACTAGCTTCCTACAATGAGCAGTTCTTC. It codes for CASSQERLASYNEQFF.

This clonotype was seen a few times. The chain carries TRBV19 and TRBJ2-2, with TRBD2 matching over 10 bases. The length of the CDR3 is 15 residues. V was pared by 5 bases and J by 1 base, with 1 base of the junction left unmatched. The germline V gene encodes CDR1 LNHDA and CDR2 SQIVND (reference sequence). This CDR3 is CASSPSGGNTGELFF. The CDR3 DNA follows: TGTGCCAGTAGTCCTAGCGGGGGGAACACCGGGGAGCTGTTTTTT.